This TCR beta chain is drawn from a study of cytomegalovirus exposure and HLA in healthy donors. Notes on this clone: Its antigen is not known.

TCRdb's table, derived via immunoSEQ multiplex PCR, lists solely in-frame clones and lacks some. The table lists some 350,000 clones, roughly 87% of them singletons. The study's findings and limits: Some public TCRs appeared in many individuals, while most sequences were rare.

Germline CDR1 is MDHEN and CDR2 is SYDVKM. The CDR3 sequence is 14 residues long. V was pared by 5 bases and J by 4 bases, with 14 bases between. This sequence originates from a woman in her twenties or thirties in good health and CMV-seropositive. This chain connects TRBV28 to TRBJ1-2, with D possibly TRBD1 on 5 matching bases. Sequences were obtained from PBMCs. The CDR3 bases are TGTGCCAGCAGTCCTACCGGGACGGGCTATGGCTACACCTTC. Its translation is CASSPTGTGYGYTF.